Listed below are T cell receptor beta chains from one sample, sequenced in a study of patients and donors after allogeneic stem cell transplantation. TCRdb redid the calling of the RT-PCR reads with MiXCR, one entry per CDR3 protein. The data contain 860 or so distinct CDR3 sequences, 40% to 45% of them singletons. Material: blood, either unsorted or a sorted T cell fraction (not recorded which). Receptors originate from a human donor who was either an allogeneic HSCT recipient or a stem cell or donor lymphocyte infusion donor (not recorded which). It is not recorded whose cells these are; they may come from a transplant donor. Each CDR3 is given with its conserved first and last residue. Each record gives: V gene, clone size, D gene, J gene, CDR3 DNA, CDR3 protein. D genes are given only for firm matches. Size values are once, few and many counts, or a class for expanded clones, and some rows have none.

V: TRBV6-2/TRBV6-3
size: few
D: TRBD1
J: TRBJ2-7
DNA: TGTGCCAGTACCACCGGGACAGGTACCTACGAGCAGTACTTC
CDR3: CASTTGTGTYEQYF

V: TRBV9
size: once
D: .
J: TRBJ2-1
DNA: TGTGCCAGCAGCGTAGCCTTGAGCTCCTACAATGAGCAGTTCTTC
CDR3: CASSVALSSYNEQFF

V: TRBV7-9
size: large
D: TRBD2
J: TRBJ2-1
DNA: TGTGCCAGCAGCCCCGGGACTAGCATCTATGAGCAGTTCTTC
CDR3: CASSPGTSIYEQFF

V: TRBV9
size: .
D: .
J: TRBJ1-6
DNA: TGTGCCAGCAGCGAAGTCGGTAATTCACCCCTCCACTTT
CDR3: CASSEVGNSPLHF

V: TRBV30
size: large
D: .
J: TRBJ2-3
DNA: TGTGCCTGGAGTCCCGCCGGTACAGATACGCAGTATTTT
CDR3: CAWSPAGTDTQYF

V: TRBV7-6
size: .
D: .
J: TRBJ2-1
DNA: TGTTCCAGCAGCTTGGCGGGTGAGCAGTTCTTC
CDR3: CSSSLAGEQFF

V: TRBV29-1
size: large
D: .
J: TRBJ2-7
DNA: TGCAGCGTCCTCGGGGGAAGCTACGAGCAGTACTTC
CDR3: CSVLGGSYEQYF

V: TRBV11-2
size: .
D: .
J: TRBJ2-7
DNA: TGTGCCAGCAGCTTAAATATCGAGGTGAAGCAGTACTTC
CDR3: CASSLNIEVKQYF

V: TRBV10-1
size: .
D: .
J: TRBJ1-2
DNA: TGCGCCAGCGAAGAGTCAGGACCGTACTATGGCTACACCTTC
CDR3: CASEESGPYYGYTF

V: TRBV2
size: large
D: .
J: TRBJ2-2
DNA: TGTGCCAGCAGGGAACAGGGCCCCAGCGGGGAGCTGTTTTTT
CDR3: CASREQGPSGELFF

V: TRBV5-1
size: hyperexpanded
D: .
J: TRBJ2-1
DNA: TGCGCCAGCAGCTTGGCGGTTGGTGAGCAGTTCTTC
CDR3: CASSLAVGEQFF

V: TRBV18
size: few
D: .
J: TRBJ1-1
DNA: TGTGCCAGCTCACCAGGGATGAACACTGAAGCTTTCTTT
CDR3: CASSPGMNTEAFF

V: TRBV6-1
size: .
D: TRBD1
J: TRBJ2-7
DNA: TGTGCCAGCGGAAGGGGATTACCGGGACAGGGGTTTATGGGGCAGATCCACGAGCAGTACTTC
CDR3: CASGRGLPGQGFMGQIHEQYF

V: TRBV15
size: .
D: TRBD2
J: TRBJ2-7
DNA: TGTGCCACCAGCAGAGTTGCTAGCGGGTGGTACGAGCAGTACTTC
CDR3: CATSRVASGWYEQYF

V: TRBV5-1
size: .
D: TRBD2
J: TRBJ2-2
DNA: TGCGCCAGCAGCTTGGTAGCGGGAGAAGGTACCGGGGAGCTGTTTTTT
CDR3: CASSLVAGEGTGELFF

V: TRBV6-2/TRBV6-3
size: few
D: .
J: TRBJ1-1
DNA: TGTGCCAGCAGTTCCGCGGGACGGAGTAACACTGAAGCTTTCTTT
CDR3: CASSSAGRSNTEAFF

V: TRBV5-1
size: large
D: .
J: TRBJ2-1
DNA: TGCGCCAGCAGCCCAAACGTCAACACCAATGAGCAGTTCTTC
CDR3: CASSPNVNTNEQFF

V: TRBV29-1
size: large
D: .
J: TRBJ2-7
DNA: TGCAGCGTTGGGTCGTACGAGCAGTACTTC
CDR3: CSVGSYEQYF

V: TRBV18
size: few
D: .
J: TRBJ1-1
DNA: TGTGCCAGCTCCATAGGGGCGGGGTGGAACACTGAAGCTTTCTTT
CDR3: CASSIGAGWNTEAFF

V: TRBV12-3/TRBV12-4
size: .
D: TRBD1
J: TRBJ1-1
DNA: TGTGCCAGCAGTTACAGGGGGCTGACTGAAGCTTTCTTT
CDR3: CASSYRGLTEAFF

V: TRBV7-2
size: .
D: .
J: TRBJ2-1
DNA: TGTGCCAGCAGCTTAGCGCGTAGTTTGGGTACTGGGCAGTTCTTC
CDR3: CASSLARSLGTGQFF

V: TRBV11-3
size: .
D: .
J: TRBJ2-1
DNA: TGTGCCAGCAGCTCGAGACACAGAGTCATCTACAATGAGCAGTTCTTC
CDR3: CASSSRHRVIYNEQFF

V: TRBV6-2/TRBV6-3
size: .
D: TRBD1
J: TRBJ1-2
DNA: TGTGCCAGCAGTTACGGGCAGGGGGATGGCTACACCTTC
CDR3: CASSYGQGDGYTF

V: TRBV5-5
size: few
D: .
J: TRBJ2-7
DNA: TGTGCCAGCAGCTTGGGGCCCCGCCAACGCGAGCAGTACTTC
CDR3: CASSLGPRQREQYF

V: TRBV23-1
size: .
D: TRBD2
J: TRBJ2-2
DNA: TGCGCCAGCCCCTCCCTCGGCCAGCGGGAGAACACCGGGGAGCTGTTTTTT
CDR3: CASPSLGQRENTGELFF

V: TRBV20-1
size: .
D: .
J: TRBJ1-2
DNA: TGCAGTGCTAGAGATGCCAGCTATGGCTACACCTTC
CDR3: CSARDASYGYTF

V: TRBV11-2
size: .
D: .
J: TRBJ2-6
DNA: TGTGCCAGCAGCTTAGAGTCAAACTCTGGGGCCAACGTCCTGACTTTC
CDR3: CASSLESNSGANVLTF

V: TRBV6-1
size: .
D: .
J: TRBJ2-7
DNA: TGTGCCAGCAGTACTTATTACGAGCAGTACTTC
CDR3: CASSTYYEQYF

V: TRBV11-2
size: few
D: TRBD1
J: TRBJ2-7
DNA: TGTGCCAGCAGCTTAGAGACAGGGACCTACGAGCAGTACTTC
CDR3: CASSLETGTYEQYF

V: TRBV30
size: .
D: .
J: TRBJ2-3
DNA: TGTGCCTGGAGTGTAACAGATACGCAGTATTTT
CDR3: CAWSVTDTQYF

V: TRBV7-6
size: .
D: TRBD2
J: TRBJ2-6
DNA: TGTGCCAGCAGCTTTACTAGCGGGGGCCTCTCTGGGGCCAACGTCCTGACTTTC
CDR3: CASSFTSGGLSGANVLTF

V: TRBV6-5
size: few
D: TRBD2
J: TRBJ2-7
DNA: TGTGCCAGCAGGGGGACTAGCGGAGGGAGCTCCTACGAGCAGTACTTC
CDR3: CASRGTSGGSSYEQYF

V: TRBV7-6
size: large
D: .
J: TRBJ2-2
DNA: TGTGCCAGCAGTCAGGGGGGACACCTCGCGAACACCGGGGAGCTGTTTTTT
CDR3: CASSQGGHLANTGELFF

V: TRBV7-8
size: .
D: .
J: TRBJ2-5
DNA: TGTGCCAGCAGCCCCCGGTCCGAGACCCAGTACTTC
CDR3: CASSPRSETQYF

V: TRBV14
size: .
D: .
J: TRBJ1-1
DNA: TGTGCCAGCAGCCAAGGCGCTGAAGCTTTCTTT
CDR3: CASSQGAEAFF

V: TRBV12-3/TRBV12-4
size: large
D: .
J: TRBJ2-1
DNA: TGTGCCAGCAGTTCCCGAGGACGCACCGGTGAGCAGTTCTTC
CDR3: CASSSRGRTGEQFF

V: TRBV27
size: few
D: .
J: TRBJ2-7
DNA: TGTGCCAGCAGTTTACGGGGAAACCCCTCCTACGAGCAGTACTTC
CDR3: CASSLRGNPSYEQYF

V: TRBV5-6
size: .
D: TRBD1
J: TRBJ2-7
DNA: TGTGCCAGCAGCCAGACAGGGGGGTACGAGCAGTACTTC
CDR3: CASSQTGGYEQYF

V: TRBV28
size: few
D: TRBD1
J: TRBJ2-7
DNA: TGTGCCACCGACAGGGGCCGTTCATACGAGCAGTACTTC
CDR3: CATDRGRSYEQYF

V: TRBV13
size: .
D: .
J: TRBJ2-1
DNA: TGTGCCAGCAGCTCCGGGGCCCCGCTGAATGAGCAGTTCTTC
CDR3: CASSSGAPLNEQFF